Presented here are 22 T cell receptor beta chains from one specimen sequenced in a study of T cell changes during pregnancy in multiple sclerosis. The assay was immunoSEQ multiplex PCR, and TCRdb's table has in-frame clones only and misses some. The repertoire includes about 20,000 clones, about 87% of them detected once, and about 5.3% sits in the top ten. Sequenced material: CD8+ T cells from peripheral blood mononuclear cells, taken in the second trimester of pregnancy. The receptors were gathered from a female donor in good health, enrolled as a control in a pregnancy study.

V gene TRBV4-2 combines with J gene TRBJ2-7; D might be TRBD2 (6 bases). CDR1 and CDR2 from the germline V gene are LGHNA and YNFKEQ. V dropped 0 bases and J dropped 0 bases, with 12 bases sitting between them. This CDR3 has 16 residues. The CDR3 DNA sequence: TGTGCCAGCAGCCAAGAGGGAACTAGCCCCTCCTACGAGCAGTACTTC. Its protein is CASSQEGTSPSYEQYF.

V and J are TRBV15 and TRBJ1-6; D is possibly TRBD1 (5 bases). Germline assignment: CDR1 LNHNV and CDR2 YYDKDF (reference sequence). There are 15 residues in the CDR3. V dropped 6 bases and J dropped 0 bases, with 9 bases sitting between them. This CDR3 is CATSTGSSYNSPLHF. The CDR3 nucleotides are TGTGCCACCAGTACAGGCAGCTCCTATAATTCACCCCTCCACTTT.

The V call is TRBV6-4, the J call TRBJ1-2; TRBD1 matches 7 bases. Germline V CDR1 and CDR2: MRHNA, SNTAGT. There are 15 residues in the CDR3. V lost 5 bases and J lost 1; bases outside the gene matches: 7. As DNA, the CDR3 is TGTGCCAGCAGTCCCACAGGGGATGGTAACTATGGCTACACCTTC. Protein sequence: CASSPTGDGNYGYTF.

A single count supports this clone. The V gene is TRBV9, the J gene TRBJ2-3; D perhaps matches TRBD1 (7 bases). V was trimmed by 6 bases and J by 1 base, leaving 15 bases between them. The germline gives CDR1 SGDLS, CDR2 YYNGEE. This CDR3 has 15 residues. Here the CDR3 DNA reads TGTGCCAGCACCTCAGGAGGGGGCGGCACAGATACGCAGTATTTT. Translation gives CASTSGGGGTDTQYF.

This clone qualifies as medium-sized (0.01 to 0.1%). The J gene is TRBJ1-2, the V gene TRBV7-2; 9 bases match TRBD1. The germline V gene has CDR1 SGHTA and CDR2 FQGNSA. The length of the CDR3 is 16 residues. Germline trimming cut 4 bases from V and 0 bases from J; bases unmatched to any gene: 6. The CDR3 loop reads CASSSPRDRANYGYTF. CDR3 DNA sequence: TGTGCCAGCAGCTCGCCCCGGGACAGGGCTAACTATGGCTACACCTTC.

V and J are TRBV9 and TRBJ2-7; 9 bases match TRBD2. The CDR3 extends over 13 amino acids. Germline V gene data show CDR1 as SGDLS and CDR2 as YYNGEE. V shed 3 bases, J shed 5 bases, and the junction held 3 bases outside the gene matches. CDR3 nucleotide sequence: TGTGCCAGCAGCGCCGGGACTAGCAACGAGCAGTACTTC. This codes for CASSAGTSNEQYF.

CDR3 DNA sequence: TGTGCCAGTAGCCTTAGCGGGGACGGAACAGATACGCAGTATTTT. Its protein is CASSLSGDGTDTQYF. The genes are TRBV19 and TRBJ2-3; 8 bases fit TRBD2. The length of the CDR3 is 15 residues. V dropped 6 bases and J dropped 3; count of bases not matched to a gene: 8. The V gene's germline CDR1 is LNHDA and CDR2 SQIVND (reference sequence). Filled out from reference TRBV19 and TRBJ2-3, the complete variable domain reads DGGITQSPKYLFRKEGQNVTLSCEQNLNHDAMYWYRQDPGQGLRLIYYSQIVNDFQKGDIAEGYSVSREKKESFPLTVTSAQKNPTAFYLCASSLSGDGTDTQYFGPGTRLTVL.

This chain joins TRBV30 and TRBJ2-6; 8 positions agree with TRBD1. V dropped 1 base and J dropped 0; count of bases not matched to a gene: 11. There are 19 residues in the CDR3. Germline CDR1 and CDR2: GTSNPN and SVGIG (reference sequence). DNA for the CDR3: TGTGCCTGGAGTGGATACGGACAGGGCCCAATCTCTGGGGCCAACGTCCTGACTTTC. Amino acids: CAWSGYGQGPISGANVLTF.

The gene calls are TRBV30 and TRBJ1-4; 9 positions agree with TRBD1. Losses at the gene ends were 1 base for V and 11 bases for J; bases not matched to a gene: 8. The CDR3 sequence is 14 residues long. CDR1 is GTSNPN, CDR2 SVGIG, per germline (reference sequence). This CDR3 reads CAWSGDRDLAKLFF. The CDR3 DNA reads TGTGCCTGGAGTGGGGACAGGGATTTGGCGAAACTGTTTTTT.

V usage is TRBV7-2 and J usage is TRBJ1-2, with 8 bases fitting TRBD1. CDR3 size: 13 residues. V shed 5 bases, J shed 6 bases, and the junction held 5 bases outside the gene matches. The germline CDR1 and CDR2 sequences are SGHTA and FQGNSA. The chain's CDR3 is CASSPDRANGYTF. The CDR3 DNA sequence: TGTGCCAGCAGCCCGGACAGGGCTAATGGCTACACCTTC.

This chain joins TRBV30 and TRBJ2-2, with D unclear. The length of the CDR3 is 13 residues. Germline lookup yields CDR1 GTSNPN and CDR2 SVGIG (reference sequence). Trimming stripped 0 bases from V and 4 bases from J, with 6 bases between. CDR3 loop: CAWSVTATGELFF. CDR3 DNA: TGTGCCTGGAGTGTAACTGCCACCGGGGAGCTGTTTTTT.

The chain carries TRBV27 and TRBJ1-2; weak D call: TRBD1 (5 bases). The germline V gene has CDR1 MNHEY and CDR2 SMNVEV (reference sequence). The CDR3 has 13 amino acids. V gave up 3 bases and J gave up 5 bases, with 10 bases separating them. The CDR3 DNA sequence: TGTGCCAGCAGTTTGGGGCAGCCGTATGGCTACACCTTC. This sequence encodes CASSLGQPYGYTF.

This rearrangement joins TRBV19 to TRBJ1-1; D may be TRBD1 (6 bases). Germline values: CDR1 LNHDA, CDR2 SQIVND (reference sequence). This CDR3 is built from 13 residues. Trimming pared 7 bases from V and 7 bases from J, leaving 16 bases between. CDR3 DNA: TGTGCCAGTACCCTAGGGGGTTATGGTGAAGCTTTCTTT. Translating gives CASTLGGYGEAFF.

This clone showed up just once. The V gene is TRBV7-2, the J gene TRBJ2-1; TRBD2 matches at 12 bases. This CDR3 region has 15 residues. Germline loops: CDR1 SGHTA, CDR2 FQGNSA. Trimming took 2 bases from V and 10 from J; bases not matched to a gene: 6. The CDR3 bases are TGTGCCAGCAGCTTACTAGCGGGAGGGGGCAGGGAGCAGTTCTTC. As protein: CASSLLAGGGREQFF.

V usage is TRBV15 and J usage is TRBJ2-3; D may be TRBD1 (5 bases). CDR1 is LNHNV, CDR2 YYDKDF, per germline (reference sequence). The CDR3 runs to 21 residues. V lost 0 bases, J lost 2 bases, and 27 bases lay in between. The DNA of the CDR3 is TGTGCCACCAGCAGAGATCCCATAATTTCGCCTTCTGCGGACAACACAGATACGCAGTATTTT. It specifies CATSRDPIISPSADNTDTQYF.

The gene calls are TRBV5-6 and TRBJ2-1, with D hard to call. The CDR3 consists of 14 residues. Germline values: CDR1 SGHDT, CDR2 YYEEEE. Between the trimmed V and J ends, which lost 4 bases and 2 bases, there was a span of 10 bases. CDR3 sequence: CASSPYSPYNEQFF. CDR3 nucleotides: TGTGCCAGCAGCCCCTACTCGCCCTACAATGAGCAGTTCTTC.

In DNA, the CDR3 is TGTGCCAGCAGTGAATGGAGCGGGAGGGCCCTTACAAGCACAGATACGCAGTATTTT. It encodes CASSEWSGRALTSTDTQYF. This chain uses TRBV2 with TRBJ2-3, with 10 positions matching TRBD2. CDR1 is SNHLY and CDR2 is FYNNEI in the germline V gene. Unmatched junction bases numbered 11, after V lost 2 bases and J lost 0 bases. There are 19 residues in the CDR3.

The rearrangement joins TRBV4-1 to TRBJ2-1, with 8 bases fitting TRBD2. Unmatched junction bases numbered 6, after V lost 0 bases and J lost 2 bases. This CDR3 is built from 17 residues. The germline V gene has CDR1 MGHRA and CDR2 YSYEKL. Here the CDR3 reads CASSQDISLAAYNEQFF. The CDR3 nucleotides read TGCGCCAGCAGCCAAGACATCTCACTAGCGGCCTACAATGAGCAGTTCTTC.

V and J are TRBV2 and TRBJ1-5; weak D call: TRBD1 (5 bases). Germline V lookup: CDR1 SNHLY, CDR2 FYNNEI. The CDR3 contains 13 residues. V lost 3 bases, J lost 6 bases, and 9 bases lay in between. The CDR3 here is CASSDGRGQPQHF. The DNA for the CDR3 is TGTGCCAGCAGTGACGGGAGGGGTCAGCCCCAGCATTTT.

This clone was recorded only once. The chain joins TRBV9 to TRBJ2-7; a possible D gene is TRBD2 (7 bases). The CDR3 spans 15 residues. Trimming shortened V by 0 bases and J by 5 bases, and 15 bases separated the two germline ends. Germline V lookup: CDR1 SGDLS, CDR2 YYNGEE. In DNA form, the CDR3 reads TGTGCCAGCAGCGTAGAGGGCAGGGGACTAAACGAGCAGTACTTC. It specifies CASSVEGRGLNEQYF.

This clone has just one count. This chain uses TRBV5-6 with TRBJ2-7; D is perhaps TRBD1 (6 bases). This CDR3 has 15 amino acids. Germline lookup yields CDR1 SGHDT and CDR2 YYEEEE. V lost 4 bases to trimming and J lost 4 bases, with 18 bases between them. Here the CDR3 reads CASSPTKGHLYEQYF. In nucleotides, the CDR3 is TGTGCCAGCAGCCCAACCAAGGGACATCTTTACGAGCAGTACTTC.

This clone appeared once. V and J are TRBV6-4 and TRBJ2-3, with 7 nucleotides matching TRBD2. The V segment lost 0 bases and the J segment 1 base; nucleotides outside the gene matches: 1. Germline CDR1 reads MRHNA; CDR2 reads SNTAGT. The CDR3 consists of 15 residues. CDR3 loop: CASSDSLAGTDTQYF. DNA of the CDR3: TGTGCCAGCAGTGACTCGCTAGCGGGCACAGATACGCAGTATTTT.